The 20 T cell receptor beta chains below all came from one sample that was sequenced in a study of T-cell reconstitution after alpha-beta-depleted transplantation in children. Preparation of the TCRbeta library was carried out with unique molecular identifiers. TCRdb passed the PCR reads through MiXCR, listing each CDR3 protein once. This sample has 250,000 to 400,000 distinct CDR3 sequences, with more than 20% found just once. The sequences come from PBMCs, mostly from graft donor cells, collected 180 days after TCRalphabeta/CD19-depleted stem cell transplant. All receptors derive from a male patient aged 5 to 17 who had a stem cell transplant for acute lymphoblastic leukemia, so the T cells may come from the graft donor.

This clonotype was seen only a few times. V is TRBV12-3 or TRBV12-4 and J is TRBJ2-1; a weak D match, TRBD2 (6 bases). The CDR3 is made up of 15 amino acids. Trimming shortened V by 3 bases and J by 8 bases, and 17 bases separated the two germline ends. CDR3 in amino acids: CASSFRAAGGDEQFF. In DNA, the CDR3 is TGTGCCAGCAGTTTTAGGGCAGCAGGCGGGGATGAGCAGTTCTTC.

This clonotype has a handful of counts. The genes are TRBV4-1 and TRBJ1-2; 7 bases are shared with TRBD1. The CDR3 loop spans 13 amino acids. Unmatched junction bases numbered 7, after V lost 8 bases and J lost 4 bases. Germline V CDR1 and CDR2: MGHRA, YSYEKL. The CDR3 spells CASGQEDFYGYTF. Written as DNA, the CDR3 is TGCGCCAGCGGACAGGAGGATTTCTATGGCTACACCTTC.

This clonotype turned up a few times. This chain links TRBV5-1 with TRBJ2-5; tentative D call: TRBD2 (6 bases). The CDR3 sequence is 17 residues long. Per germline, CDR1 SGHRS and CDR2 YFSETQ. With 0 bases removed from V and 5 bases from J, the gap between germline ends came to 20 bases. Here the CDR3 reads CASSLGLGLRLAETQYF. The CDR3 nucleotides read TGCGCCAGCAGCTTGGGTCTCGGGCTACGGCTAGCGGAGACCCAGTACTTC.

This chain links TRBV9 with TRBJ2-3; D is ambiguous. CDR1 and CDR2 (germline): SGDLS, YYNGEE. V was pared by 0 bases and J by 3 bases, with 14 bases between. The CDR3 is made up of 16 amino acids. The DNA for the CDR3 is TGTGCCAGCAGCGTAGAGGTGGTTATTAGTACAGATACGCAGTATTTT. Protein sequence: CASSVEVVISTDTQYF.

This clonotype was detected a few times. The CDR3 sequence: CASSIEYRGYEQYF. In DNA, the CDR3 is TGTGCCAGTAGTATAGAGTATAGAGGTTACGAGCAGTACTTC. This chain joins TRBV19 and TRBJ2-7; unclear D gene. The germline gives CDR1 LNHDA, CDR2 SQIVND (reference sequence). Between the trimmed V and J ends, which lost 0 bases and 4 bases, there was a span of 10 bases. This CDR3 has 14 amino acids. Using reference TRBV19 and TRBJ2-7 for the parts outside the CDR3, the full variable domain is DGGITQSPKYLFRKEGQNVTLSCEQNLNHDAMYWYRQDPGQGLRLIYYSQIVNDFQKGDIAEGYSVSREKKESFPLTVTSAQKNPTAFYLCASSIEYRGYEQYFGPGTRLTVT.

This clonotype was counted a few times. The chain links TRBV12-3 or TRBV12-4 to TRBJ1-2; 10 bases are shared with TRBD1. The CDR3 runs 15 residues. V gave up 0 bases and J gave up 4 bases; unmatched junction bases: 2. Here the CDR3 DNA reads TGTGCCAGCAGTTTAGCGACAGGGGGCAGCTATGGCTACACCTTC. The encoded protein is CASSLATGGSYGYTF.

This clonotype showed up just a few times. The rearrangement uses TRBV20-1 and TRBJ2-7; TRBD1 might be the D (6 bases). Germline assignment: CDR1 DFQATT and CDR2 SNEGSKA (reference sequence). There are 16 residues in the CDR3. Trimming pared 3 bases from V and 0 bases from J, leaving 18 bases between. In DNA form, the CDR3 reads TGCAGTGCTAGCGGCGTACAGGGTAGAAGCTCCTACGAGCAGTACTTC. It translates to CSASGVQGRSSYEQYF.

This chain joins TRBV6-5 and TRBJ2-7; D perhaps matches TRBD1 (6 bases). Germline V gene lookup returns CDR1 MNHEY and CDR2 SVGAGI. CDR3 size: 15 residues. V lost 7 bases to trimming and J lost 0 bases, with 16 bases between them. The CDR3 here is CASTSFRDNSYEQYF. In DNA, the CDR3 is TGTGCCAGCACCTCGTTCCGGGACAACTCCTACGAGCAGTACTTC.

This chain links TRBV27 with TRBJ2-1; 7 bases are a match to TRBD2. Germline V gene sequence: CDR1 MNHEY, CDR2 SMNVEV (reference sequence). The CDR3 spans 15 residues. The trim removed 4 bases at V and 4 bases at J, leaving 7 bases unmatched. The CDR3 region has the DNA TGTGCCAGCAGTTATGGGGCGGGAGAGTACAATGAGCAGTTCTTC. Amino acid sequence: CASSYGAGEYNEQFF.

Here the CDR3 DNA reads TGTGCCATCAGCCGTGCGACAGGGGGAACCATGAACACTGAAGCTTTCTTT. Translation: CAISRATGGTMNTEAFF. V is TRBV10-3 and J is TRBJ1-1; 9 bases map to TRBD1. Germline V gene sequence: CDR1 ENHRY, CDR2 SYGVKD. After removal of 6 bases from V and 0 bases from J, the junction contained 11 bases not matched to a gene. The CDR3 loop spans 17 amino acids.

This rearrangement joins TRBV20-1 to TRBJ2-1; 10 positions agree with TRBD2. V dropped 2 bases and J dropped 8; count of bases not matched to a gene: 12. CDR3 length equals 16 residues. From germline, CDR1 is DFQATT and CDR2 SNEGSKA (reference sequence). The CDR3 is CSARPASGSGSDEQFF. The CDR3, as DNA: TGCAGTGCTAGACCGGCTAGCGGGAGCGGTAGCGATGAGCAGTTCTTC.

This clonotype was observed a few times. The CDR3 protein is CASSLIRNQETQYF. In DNA, the CDR3 is TGCGCCAGCAGCTTGATACGCAACCAAGAGACCCAGTACTTC. This chain joins TRBV5-1 and TRBJ2-5; D not certain. Germline V lookup: CDR1 SGHRS, CDR2 YFSETQ. With 1 base removed from V and 0 bases from J, the gap between germline ends came to 7 bases. This CDR3 contains 14 residues.

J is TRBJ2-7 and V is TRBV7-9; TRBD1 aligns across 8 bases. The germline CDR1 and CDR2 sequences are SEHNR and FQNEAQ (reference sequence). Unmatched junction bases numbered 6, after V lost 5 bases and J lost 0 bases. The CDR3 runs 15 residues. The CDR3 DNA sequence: TGTGCCAGCAGCCCCGGGACAGGACCCTCCTACGAGCAGTACTTC. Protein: CASSPGTGPSYEQYF.

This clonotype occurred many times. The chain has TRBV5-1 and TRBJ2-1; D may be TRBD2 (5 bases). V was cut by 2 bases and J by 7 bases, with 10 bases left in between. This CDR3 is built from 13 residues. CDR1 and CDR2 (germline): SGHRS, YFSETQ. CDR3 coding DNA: TGCGCCAGCAGCTTTACATCGGGGAATGAGCAGTTCTTC. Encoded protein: CASSFTSGNEQFF.

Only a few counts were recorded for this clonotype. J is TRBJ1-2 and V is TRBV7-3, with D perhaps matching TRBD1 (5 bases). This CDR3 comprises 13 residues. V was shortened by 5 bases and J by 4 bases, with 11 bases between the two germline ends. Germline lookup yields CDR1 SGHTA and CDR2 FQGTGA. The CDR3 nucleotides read TGTGCCAGCAGCCGGGACGGAGGCTATGGCTACACCTTC. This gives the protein CASSRDGGYGYTF. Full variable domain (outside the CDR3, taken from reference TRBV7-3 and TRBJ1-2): GAGVSQTPSNKVTEKGKYVELRCDPISGHTALYWYRQSLGQGPEFLIYFQGTGAADDSGLPNDRFFAVRPEGSVSTLKIQRTERGDSAVYLCASSRDGGYGYTFGSGTRLTVV.

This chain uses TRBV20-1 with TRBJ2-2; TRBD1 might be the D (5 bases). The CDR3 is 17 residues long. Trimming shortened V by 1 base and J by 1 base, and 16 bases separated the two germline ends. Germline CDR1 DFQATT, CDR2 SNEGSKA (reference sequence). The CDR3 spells CSARATRTSGNTGELFF. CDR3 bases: TGCAGTGCTAGAGCCACCCGGACATCCGGGAACACCGGGGAGCTGTTTTTT.

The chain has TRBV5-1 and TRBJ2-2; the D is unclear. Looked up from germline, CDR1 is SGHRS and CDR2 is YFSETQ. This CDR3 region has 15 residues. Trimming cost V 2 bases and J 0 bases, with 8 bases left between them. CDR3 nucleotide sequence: TGCGCCAGCAGCTTTGGGCCCCCGAACACCGGGGAGCTGTTTTTT. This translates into CASSFGPPNTGELFF.

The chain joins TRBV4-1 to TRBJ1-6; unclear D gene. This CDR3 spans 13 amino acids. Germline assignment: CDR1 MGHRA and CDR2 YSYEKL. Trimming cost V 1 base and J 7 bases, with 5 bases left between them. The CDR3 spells CASSQGFNSPLHF. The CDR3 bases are TGCGCCAGCAGCCAAGGGTTCAATTCACCCCTCCACTTT.

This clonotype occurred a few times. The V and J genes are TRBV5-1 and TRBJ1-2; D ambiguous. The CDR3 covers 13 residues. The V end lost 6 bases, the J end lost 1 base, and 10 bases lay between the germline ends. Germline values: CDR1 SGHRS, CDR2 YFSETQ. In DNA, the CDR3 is TGCGCCAGCACCCCCGGTAATAACTATGGCTACACCTTC. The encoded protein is CASTPGNNYGYTF.

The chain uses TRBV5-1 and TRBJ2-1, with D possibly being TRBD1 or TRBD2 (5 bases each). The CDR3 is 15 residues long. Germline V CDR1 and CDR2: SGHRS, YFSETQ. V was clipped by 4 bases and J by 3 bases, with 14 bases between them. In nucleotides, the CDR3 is TGCGCCAGCAGCGAACCGGGACCCCGCTACAATGAGCAGTTCTTC. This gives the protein CASSEPGPRYNEQFF. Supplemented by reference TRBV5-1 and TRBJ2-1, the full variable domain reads KAGVTQTPRYLIKTRGQQVTLSCSPISGHRSVSWYQQTPGQGLQFLFEYFSETQRNKGNFPGRFSGRQFSNSRSEMNVSTLELGDSALYLCASSEPGPRYNEQFFGPGTRLTVL.